This is a list of T cell receptor beta chains from one sample in a study of identical twins. MiXCR was run by TCRdb on the 5' RACE reads, yielding one entry per CDR3 protein. The table includes approximately 1.8 million distinct CDR3 sequences, under 35% detected once. The sequenced material came from cord blood. These receptor sequences come from a newborn girl in good health. Each CDR3 is given with its conserved first and last residue.

>TRBV20-1
CSGYDSPLHF
>TRBV29-1
CSVAHTSGAQETQFF
>TRBV12-3/TRBV12-4
CASSTRLAYEQYF
>TRBV6-2/TRBV6-3
CASSYWRVEQYF
>TRBV7-2
CASSLGLTSKVGEQYF
>TRBV20-1
CSARGPLAGRDNEQFF
>TRBV20-1
CSAKSGRRYNEQFF
>TRBV29-1
CSVETSGRADTQYF
>TRBV27
CASTEDRRYGYTF
>TRBV27
CASSLRSGLPYEQYF
>TRBV5-6
CASSPLALRYNEQYF
>TRBV24-1
CATSDTDRGHGDTQYF
>TRBV29-1
CSTGQGSTDTQYF
>TRBV4-1
CASSQVILNYGYTF
>TRBV29-1
CSVAGGADTQYF
>TRBV20-1
CSARALQKRETQYF
>TRBV20-1
CSASGTGPLSYTF
>TRBV7-2
CASSLAIGTGNTEAFF
>TRBV4-2
CASSQEVAGSYTGELFF
>TRBV9
CASSVSGTGDGYTF
>TRBV4-1
CASKNPTGDSYNEQFF
>TRBV7-9
CASSPRDRVFHEQYF
>TRBV27
CASGLATPDTQYF
>TRBV14
CASSQTRVMNTEAFF
>TRBV12-3/TRBV12-4
CASSTLVNEQYF
>TRBV29-1
CSVAGTASNQPQHF
>TRBV2
CASSATEDYGYTF
>TRBV5-5
CASSLRSLPLVDRVYEQYF
>TRBV5-1
CASSLFAGENYEQYF
>TRBV11-2
CASSPTASEDEQFF
>TRBV20-1
CSASGRVIGELFF
>TRBV7-7
CASSSGGTSGRAADTQYF
>TRBV27
CASRGGTYGYTF
>TRBV6-2/TRBV6-3
CASSYPPGKGAKNIQYF
>TRBV4-2
CTSSQPPGLFANEQFF
>TRBV13
CASNLYVGQRNTEAFF
>TRBV20-1
CSARSETEAFF
>TRBV25-1
CASGLTGYPQETQYF
>TRBV12-3/TRBV12-4
CASTPLRDPVTDTQYF
>TRBV12-3/TRBV12-4
CASSSRTGSGDTQYF
>TRBV12-3/TRBV12-4
CASSLRSTRSTDVQYF
>TRBV15
CATSSASGELFF
>TRBV29-1
CSVEDRVIGYTF
>TRBV28
CASSLLGFEASGIQETQYF
>TRBV6-1
CASTRREQETQYF
>TRBV12-3/TRBV12-4
CASTRDRAVNEQFF
>TRBV20-1
CSAPNSGMGDTQYF
>TRBV20-1
CSADPTSGKRETQYF
>TRBV6-2/TRBV6-3
CASSPRLGSTDTQYF
>TRBV7-9
CASSPRGLGADTQYF
>TRBV20-1
CSAAQGGGNTQYF
>TRBV20-1
CSARMTSGGTDTQYF
>TRBV7-9
CASSLNEGANTEAFF
>TRBV4-2
CASSQEQVKEKLFF
>TRBV6-4
CASSPSAGYGYTF
>TRBV12-3/TRBV12-4
CASRQRGAYNEQFF
>TRBV15
CATSRETAPMNTEAFF
>TRBV29-1
CSFGQGRKNTEAFF
>TRBV7-2
CASNLPDRVGYEQYF
>TRBV7-8
CASSLVLRLVQETQYF